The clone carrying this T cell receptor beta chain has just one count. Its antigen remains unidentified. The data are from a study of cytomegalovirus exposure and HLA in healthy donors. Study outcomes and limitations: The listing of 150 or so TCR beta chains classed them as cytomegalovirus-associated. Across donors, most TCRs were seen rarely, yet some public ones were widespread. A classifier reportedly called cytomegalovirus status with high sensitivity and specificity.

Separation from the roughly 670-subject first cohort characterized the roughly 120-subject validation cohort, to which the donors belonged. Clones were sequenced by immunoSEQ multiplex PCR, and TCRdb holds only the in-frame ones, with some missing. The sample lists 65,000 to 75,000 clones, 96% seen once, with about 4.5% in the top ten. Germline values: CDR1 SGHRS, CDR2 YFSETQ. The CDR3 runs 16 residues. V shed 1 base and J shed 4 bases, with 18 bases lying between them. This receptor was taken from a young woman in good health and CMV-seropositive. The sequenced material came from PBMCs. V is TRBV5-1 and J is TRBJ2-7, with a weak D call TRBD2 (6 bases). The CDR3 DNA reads TGCGCCAGCAGCTTGTTATTAGGACGGGGGTCTTACGAGCAGTACTTC. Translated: CASSLLLGRGSYEQYF.